This TCR beta chain was retrieved from a study of T cell responses to AZD1222 COVID-19 vaccine. Study as a whole: Pooling covered second doses at about 4 or about 12 weeks.

A remark on this clone: The antigen remains unidentified.

Study-level results: A mostly white British donor set with more females was recruited, and clonal diversity was possibly underestimated.

Germline CDR1 is SGHRS and CDR2 is YFSETQ. The CDR3 runs to 14 residues. V lost 2 bases to trimming and J lost 6 bases; unmatched junction nucleotides: 4. Repertoires were generated with immunoSEQ multiplex PCR, while TCRdb's copy carries only in-frame clones and drops some. The profile shows 75,000 to 100,000 clones, around 94% of them singletons. The chain links TRBV5-1 to TRBJ2-3, with 9 nucleotides matching TRBD2. The input for sequencing was peripheral blood, taken on day 0 of AZD1222 vaccination. The origin of this receptor is an adult in good health. Written as DNA, the CDR3 is TGCGCCAGCAGCTTAGGCGGGGGGGCGGATACGCAGTATTTT. Translating gives CASSLGGGADTQYF.